Following are 21 T cell receptor beta chains from one sample sequenced in a study of cytomegalovirus exposure and HLA in healthy donors. The PCR used 60 Vbeta and 13 Jbeta primers. Only in-frame clones appear in the TCRdb table, and some are missing; sequencing was by immunoSEQ multiplex PCR. Seen in this sample are 55,000 to 85,000 clones; the ten most common clones hold 1.5% to 2%. The material sequenced was PBMCs. These receptor sequences come from a woman in her twenties or thirties in good health and CMV-seronegative.

The CDR3 DNA reads as TGTGCCAGCAGCGCGCCGGGACTAGCGGGTTACACCGGGGAGCTGTTTTTT. It specifies CASSAPGLAGYTGELFF. This chain joins TRBV9 and TRBJ2-2; 12 bases line up with TRBD2. The CDR3 spans 17 residues. V shed 3 bases and J 3 bases; nucleotides not matched to a gene: 6. Germline CDR1 and CDR2: SGDLS and YYNGEE.

V is TRBV18 and J is TRBJ1-6; 8 bases align to TRBD1. Looked up from germline, CDR1 is KGHSH and CDR2 is LQKENI. The length of the CDR3 is 19 residues. Germline trimming cut 4 bases from V and 0 bases from J; bases unmatched to any gene: 11. The CDR3 loop reads CASSLPPGQEISYNSPLHF. The CDR3 coding sequence is TGTGCCAGCTCACTGCCTCCGGGACAGGAAATCTCCTATAATTCACCCCTCCACTTT. The full variable domain, in which reference TRBV18 and TRBJ1-6 provide the parts outside the CDR3, is NAGVMQNPRHLVRRRGQEARLRCSPMKGHSHVYWYRQLPEEGLKFMVYLQKENIIDESGMPKERFSAEFPKEGPSILRIQQVVRGDSAAYFCASSLPPGQEISYNSPLHFGNGTRLTVT.

The chain joins TRBV9 to TRBJ2-7; tentative D call: TRBD1 (6 bases). This CDR3 is built from 14 residues. Per the germline V gene, CDR1 is SGDLS and CDR2 is YYNGEE. Trimming took 0 bases from V and 0 from J, leaving 7 bases between them. CDR3 nucleotide sequence: TGTGCCAGCAGCGTAGGGACAGCCTCCTACGAGCAGTACTTC. It codes for CASSVGTASYEQYF.

DNA for the CDR3: TGTGCCAGCAGCTCTAACTACGAGCAGTACTTC. Its protein product is CASSSNYEQYF. The chain couples TRBV5-4 to TRBJ2-7; D unclear. Trimming took 3 bases from V and 3 from J, leaving 4 bases between them. This CDR3 contains 11 residues. Per germline, CDR1 SGHNT and CDR2 YYREEE (reference sequence).

The V call is TRBV29-1, the J call TRBJ2-7; 8 bases line up with TRBD2. The CDR3 spans 12 residues. From germline, CDR1 is SQVTM and CDR2 ANQGSEA. J gave up 4 bases and V 3 bases, and 2 bases lay outside the gene matches. This chain's CDR3 is CSVETSAYEQYF. Here the CDR3 DNA reads TGCAGCGTTGAGACTAGCGCGTACGAGCAGTACTTC.

The rearrangement uses TRBV2 and TRBJ2-7; 11 bases are a match to TRBD1. V was clipped by 8 bases and J by 2 bases; unmatched bases: 2. This CDR3 contains 13 residues. Germline CDR1 SNHLY, CDR2 FYNNEI. The CDR3 reads CASGQGATYEQYF. CDR3 bases: TGTGCCAGCGGACAGGGGGCCACCTACGAGCAGTACTTC.

The J gene is TRBJ2-2, the V gene TRBV30; D possibly corresponds to TRBD2 (6 bases). This CDR3 comprises 14 residues. V lost 5 bases and J 0 bases, leaving 10 bases between the germline ends. Looked up from germline, CDR1 is GTSNPN and CDR2 is SVGIG (reference sequence). The CDR3: CAWGRLANTGELFF. CDR3 DNA: TGTGCCTGGGGGAGGTTAGCGAACACCGGGGAGCTGTTTTTT.

V usage is TRBV29-1 and J usage is TRBJ1-1, with TRBD1 identical over 9 bases. Per the germline V gene, CDR1 is SQVTM and CDR2 is ANQGSEA. The V and J ends lost 6 bases and 4 bases, in that order; junction bases with no gene match: 6. The CDR3 has 13 amino acids. The CDR3 coding sequence is TGCAGCGTCAAAGCGACAGGGGGCACTGAAGCTTTCTTT. It specifies CSVKATGGTEAFF.

The rearrangement links TRBV29-1 to TRBJ1-2, with a possible D match to TRBD1 (5 bases). Trimming removed 5 bases at V and 4 bases at J, with 11 bases between. Germline CDR1 reads SQVTM; CDR2 reads ANQGSEA. CDR3 size: 12 residues. The CDR3 DNA is TGCAGCGTTTACCAGGGATTCTATGGCTACACCTTC. It encodes CSVYQGFYGYTF. Full variable domain (outside the CDR3, taken from reference TRBV29-1 and TRBJ1-2): SAVISQKPSRDICQRGTSLTIQCQVDSQVTMMFWYRQQPGQSLTLIATANQGSEATYESGFVIDKFPISRPNLTFSTLTVSNMSPEDSSIYLCSVYQGFYGYTFGSGTRLTVV.

This chain joins TRBV30 and TRBJ1-5, with 9 positions matching TRBD1. Germline V gives CDR1 GTSNPN, CDR2 SVGIG (reference sequence). This CDR3 contains 16 residues. Trimming cost V 7 bases and J 0 bases; bases outside gene matches: 10. In DNA form, the CDR3 reads TGTGCCTTGGGACAGGGCCTACCCCCTAGCAATCAGCCCCAGCATTTT. This encodes CALGQGLPPSNQPQHF.

Comment on this clone: This same CDR3 is encoded by further DNA sequences in the sample. The J gene is TRBJ2-5, the V gene TRBV7-9, with D tentatively TRBD2 (6 bases). Trimming pared 1 base from V and 2 bases from J, leaving 8 bases between. This CDR3 spans 14 amino acids. CDR1 SEHNR and CDR2 FQNEAQ come from the germline V gene (reference sequence). This chain's CDR3 is CASSLGGGQETQYF. In DNA, the CDR3 is TGTGCCAGCAGCTTAGGTGGAGGGCAAGAGACCCAGTACTTC.

This chain connects TRBV5-4 to TRBJ1-2, with 7 nucleotides matching TRBD1. Germline lookup yields CDR1 SGHNT and CDR2 YYREEE (reference sequence). Trimming took 1 base from V and 4 from J; bases not matched to a gene: 10. CDR3 size: 16 residues. The CDR3, as DNA: TGTGCCAGCAGCTTGAAAGGGGGCGCTCAGTCCTATGGCTACACCTTC. The encoded protein is CASSLKGGAQSYGYTF. Based on the CDR3 plus reference TRBV5-4 and TRBJ1-2, the full variable domain is ETGVTQSPTHLIKTRGQQVTLRCSSQSGHNTVSWYQQALGQGPQFIFQYYREEENGRGNFPPRFSGLQFPNYSSELNVNALELDDSALYLCASSLKGGAQSYGYTFGSGTRLTVV.

The chain combines TRBV2 with TRBJ2-7, with 7 positions matching TRBD2. V shed 8 bases and J 3 bases; nucleotides not matched to a gene: 16. CDR1 SNHLY and CDR2 FYNNEI come from the germline V gene. The CDR3 is 16 amino acids. The CDR3 DNA reads TGTGCCAGCCGGGAGGACCAAACCTCTTCCCGCTACGAGCAGTACTTC. Its protein product is CASREDQTSSRYEQYF.

The rearrangement joins TRBV29-1 to TRBJ2-6; D is unclear. The germline CDR1 and CDR2 sequences are SQVTM and ANQGSEA. V was trimmed by 1 base and J by 0 bases, leaving 13 bases between them. This CDR3 is 17 amino acids long. CDR3 DNA: TGCAGCGTTGAAGTTCTGACACTCCTCTCTGGGGCCAACGTCCTGACTTTC. Translated, it gives CSVEVLTLLSGANVLTF.

This chain joins TRBV30 and TRBJ1-5; D perhaps matches TRBD1 (6 bases). V gave up 2 bases and J gave up 3 bases, with 8 bases separating them. Germline V gives CDR1 GTSNPN, CDR2 SVGIG (reference sequence). The CDR3 contains 13 residues. CDR3 loop: CAWSYRANQPQHF. The CDR3 bases are TGTGCCTGGAGTTACAGGGCCAATCAGCCCCAGCATTTT.

The chain is built from TRBV18 and TRBJ2-1; 9 positions match TRBD1. V lost 3 bases to trimming and J lost 1 base; unmatched junction nucleotides: 4. The CDR3 runs 16 residues. From germline, CDR1 is KGHSH and CDR2 LQKENI. The CDR3, as DNA: TGTGCCAGCTCACCTCCGGGACAGGGATCCTACAATGAGCAGTTCTTC. It yields the protein CASSPPGQGSYNEQFF.

The chain couples TRBV30 to TRBJ2-1; TRBD2 agrees at 7 bases. The germline V gene has CDR1 GTSNPN and CDR2 SVGIG (reference sequence). The CDR3 is 13 amino acids. Trimming cost V 5 bases and J 4 bases; bases outside gene matches: 5. CDR3 sequence reads: CAWAGVGYNEQFF. In DNA form, the CDR3 reads TGTGCCTGGGCGGGAGTGGGTTACAATGAGCAGTTCTTC.

This sequence joins TRBV20-1 and TRBJ2-1; D is uncertain. This CDR3 contains 11 residues. The V and J ends lost 6 bases and 3 bases respectively, with 6 bases between them. From germline, CDR1 is DFQATT and CDR2 SNEGSKA (reference sequence). The CDR3 sequence: CSAAFYNEQFF. The CDR3 coding sequence is TGCAGTGCGGCATTCTACAATGAGCAGTTCTTC.

The rearrangement joins TRBV9 to TRBJ1-1; no firm D call. V lost 3 bases, J lost 4 bases, and 10 bases lay in between. Per germline, CDR1 SGDLS and CDR2 YYNGEE. There are 13 residues in the CDR3. CDR3 DNA sequence: TGTGCCAGCAGCGCTCGAGGAAGCACTGAAGCTTTCTTT. It yields the protein CASSARGSTEAFF.

This chain links TRBV18 with TRBJ1-5; D remains unclear. Germline loops: CDR1 KGHSH, CDR2 LQKENI. V was clipped by 4 bases and J by 11 bases, with 15 bases between them. CDR3 size: 13 residues. CDR3 coding DNA: TGTGCCAGCTCACGAGGATCCGGGGAGGCCCAGCATTTT. This codes for CASSRGSGEAQHF.

This chain uses TRBV28 with TRBJ1-1, with TRBD1 matching over 12 bases. Germline CDR1 MDHEN, CDR2 SYDVKM. The CDR3 runs to 16 residues. V dropped 2 bases and J dropped 4; count of bases not matched to a gene: 5. Here the CDR3 reads CASSLAGQGARTEAFF. The DNA for the CDR3 is TGTGCCAGCAGTTTAGCGGGACAGGGGGCACGCACTGAAGCTTTCTTT.